This is a list of T cell receptor beta chains from one sample in a study of blood T cell repertoires in COVID-19. The method was immunoSEQ multiplex PCR; TCRdb's version includes in-frame clones alone and lacks a portion of them. This sample yields under 300,000 clones, of which around 91% are seen a single time; about 2.2% belongs to the top ten. Sequenced sample: PBMCs or T cells enriched from blood (not recorded which). These receptors were taken from a woman aged 18-29 years who had recovered from COVID-19. Both conserved end residues are part of each CDR3. Each record gives: J gene, V gene, clone size, D gene, CDR3 DNA, CDR3 protein. The D gene is left open where the match is weak. The size entry is marked missing in some rows and otherwise reads once, few, many or a size class.

TRBJ2-5,TRBV28,NA,NA,TGTGCCAGCAGCCTCACAGGGATCGGGGAGACCCAGTACTTC,CASSLTGIGETQYF
TRBJ1-6,TRBV4-2,NA,NA,TGTGCCAGCAGCCAAGCGGGGGATTCACCCCTCCACTTT,CASSQAGDSPLHF
TRBJ2-7,TRBV15,NA,TRBD2,TGTGCCACCAGCAGAGATCTGGTAGCGGGGGTGAGGGAGCAGTACTTC,CATSRDLVAGVREQYF
TRBJ1-4,TRBV19,once,TRBD1,TGTGCCAGTAGTGCCGACAGGGGGCCCGGTAATGAAAAACTGTTTTTT,CASSADRGPGNEKLFF
TRBJ1-1,TRBV3-1/TRBV3-2,NA,NA,TGTGCCAGCAAGTCGACAGGTGAGGAAGCTTTCTTT,CASKSTGEEAFF
TRBJ2-7,TRBV19,NA,TRBD2,TGTGCCAGTAGTACGGGGCTAGCGGGGGTAGGCGAGCAGTACTTC,CASSTGLAGVGEQYF
TRBJ1-1,TRBV12-3/TRBV12-4,NA,NA,TGTGCCAGCAGTTTGGAGGGGTTCACTGAAGCTTTCTTT,CASSLEGFTEAFF
TRBJ1-1,TRBV14,few,TRBD1,TGTGCCAGCAGCCAGTCAGGGGGGAACACTGAAGCTTTCTTT,CASSQSGGNTEAFF
TRBJ1-1,TRBV6-1,NA,TRBD1,TGTGCCAGCAGTGATGGGGGACAGGGCTTTGAAGCTTTCTTT,CASSDGGQGFEAFF
TRBJ1-6,TRBV20-1,NA,TRBD1,TGCAGTGCTAGTCCCGGGACAGGGTCGCCTTCACCCCTCCACTTT,CSASPGTGSPSPLHF
TRBJ1-2,TRBV7-2,NA,NA,TGTGCCAGCAGCTTGCCCAGGGACACTAACTATGGCTACACCTTC,CASSLPRDTNYGYTF
TRBJ1-1,TRBV5-1,NA,NA,TGCGCCAGCAGCTTGGCCGGGAGTGGCACTGAAGCTTTCTTT,CASSLAGSGTEAFF
TRBJ2-7,TRBV13,once,TRBD2,TGTGCCAGCAGCTCTTGGGGACTAGCGGGGTTGGACTCCTACGAGCAGTACTTC,CASSSWGLAGLDSYEQYF
TRBJ1-2,TRBV7-9,NA,NA,TGTGCCAGCAGCTTGGTGTGGGACATGATAAACTATGGCTACACCTTC,CASSLVWDMINYGYTF
TRBJ1-4,TRBV19,NA,NA,TGTGCCAGTAGCATTGGGGGGAATGAAAAACTGTTTTTT,CASSIGGNEKLFF
TRBJ1-2,TRBV27,NA,NA,TGTGCCAGCAGTTTGGGGCCAGCCAGGGTGAACGGCTACACCTTC,CASSLGPARVNGYTF
TRBJ2-2,TRBV5-4,NA,TRBD2,TGTGCCAGCAGCCTAGCGGGGGGTCACACCGGGGAGCTGTTTTTT,CASSLAGGHTGELFF
TRBJ2-2,TRBV7-6,NA,TRBD1,TGTGCCAGCAGCTCCATAGGGGGCTCCGGGGAGCTGTTTTTT,CASSSIGGSGELFF
TRBJ2-3,TRBV10-2,NA,TRBD2,TGCGCCAGCAGGGGACTAGCGGGGGGGGAAGATACGCAGTATTTT,CASRGLAGGEDTQYF
TRBJ2-2,TRBV5-1,NA,TRBD1,TGCGCCAGCAGCTTAAATCCGGGACAGGGGGGGACCGGGGAGCTGTTTTTT,CASSLNPGQGGTGELFF
TRBJ1-5,TRBV27,NA,NA,TGTGCCAGCAGTCCCCAGGTAGGGGTCCAGCCCCAGCATTTT,CASSPQVGVQPQHF
TRBJ1-5,TRBV2,NA,NA,TGTGCCAGCAGTGACCCCCGACAGAGTAGCAATCAGCCCCAGCATTTT,CASSDPRQSSNQPQHF
TRBJ1-1,TRBV7-9,NA,NA,TGTGCCAGCAGCCCCGGACCCCGGGAAGGTACTGAAGCTTTCTTT,CASSPGPREGTEAFF
TRBJ2-7,TRBV30,NA,TRBD2,TGTGCCTGGAGGGGTAGGGGTAGCGGGAGGCCCTACGAGCAGTACTTC,CAWRGRGSGRPYEQYF
TRBJ1-1,TRBV28,NA,NA,TGTGCCAGCAGTTCCCCCGGGGGACCCCGTGAAGCTTTCTTT,CASSSPGGPREAFF
TRBJ2-1,TRBV7-6,NA,NA,TGTGCCAGCAGCTTAGGTGCGGGGCGGACCTACAATGAGCAGTTCTTC,CASSLGAGRTYNEQFF